These 24 T cell receptor beta chains were all obtained from the same sample, sequenced in a study of blood T cells in healthy people across ages. Through a sample-barcoded 5' primer and a J-beta primer mix, a second PCR was run for roughly 7 to 11 cycles. TCRdb analysed the 5' RACE reads with MiXCR anew, one entry per CDR3 protein. The sample records about 1 million distinct CDR3 sequences, 35% to 55% being singletons. The sample was blood. These receptor sequences come from a woman aged 55-69 years in good health.

This CDR3 is CSAKLAGVYYEQYF. The CDR3, as DNA: TGCAGTGCAAAACTAGCGGGAGTTTACTACGAGCAGTACTTC. This chain links TRBV20-1 with TRBJ2-7; 11 nucleotides match TRBD2. Germline assignment: CDR1 DFQATT and CDR2 SNEGSKA (reference sequence). This CDR3 comprises 14 residues. With 6 bases clipped from V and 3 bases from J, the junction kept 7 bases outside the gene matches.

The CDR3 loop reads CASSTSGSSGGQFF. The DNA for the CDR3 is TGTGCCAGCAGTACTAGCGGGAGCTCTGGTGGGCAGTTCTTC. The chain recombines TRBV25-1 with TRBJ2-1; 11 nucleotides align to TRBD2. Germline CDR1 is MGHDK and CDR2 is SYGVNS. Losses at the gene ends were 5 bases for V and 12 bases for J; bases not matched to a gene: 9. The CDR3 contains 14 residues.

In DNA, the CDR3 is TGTGCCAGCAGCCGACTAGCTTCCGGGGAGACCCAGTACTTC. Encoded protein: CASSRLASGETQYF. The chain is built from TRBV3-1 and TRBJ2-5; 7 nucleotides line up with TRBD2. V lost 4 bases to trimming and J lost 5 bases; unmatched junction nucleotides: 7. From germline, CDR1 is LGHDT and CDR2 YNNKEL (reference sequence). The CDR3 sequence is 14 residues long.

This clonotype was counted between two and nine times. In nucleotides, the CDR3 is TGTGCCAGCGTGACAGGGCTTGGGGAGCAGTACTTC. It specifies CASVTGLGEQYF. The chain recombines TRBV12-3 or TRBV12-4 with TRBJ2-1, with 7 bases identical to TRBD1. The J call may be incorrect, as the DNA end agrees better with TRBJ2-7. The length of the CDR3 is 12 residues.

The V gene is TRBV4-2, the J gene TRBJ2-5; D uncertain. CDR3 length: 15 amino acids. V shed 0 bases and J shed 1 base, with 9 bases lying between them. From germline, CDR1 is LGHNA and CDR2 YNFKEQ. Here the CDR3 reads CASSQEGRSQETQYF. The CDR3 nucleotides are TGTGCCAGCAGCCAAGAGGGCAGGTCCCAAGAGACCCAGTACTTC.

This chain joins TRBV20-1 and TRBJ1-2; D is ambiguous. Germline-derived CDR1 and CDR2 are DFQATT and SNEGSKA (reference sequence). Deletions cut 0 bases from V and 8 bases from J, with 10 bases between. The CDR3 has 12 residues. The CDR3 is CSARDLGGGYTF. The CDR3 DNA reads TGCAGTGCTAGAGATCTAGGTGGGGGCTACACCTTC.

The chain recombines TRBV3-1 with TRBJ2-5; 8 bases fit TRBD2. Germline CDR1 and CDR2: LGHDT and YNNKEL (reference sequence). The CDR3 runs to 15 residues. V shed 1 base, J shed 11 bases, and the junction held 12 bases outside the gene matches. As DNA, the CDR3 is TGTGCCAGCAGCCAAGTCTTAACTAGCGGCAATGAGCAGTACTTC. Translated, it gives CASSQVLTSGNEQYF.

The gene calls are TRBV5-1 and TRBJ2-2, with TRBD2 matching 11 bases. The germline V gene encodes CDR1 SGHRS and CDR2 YFSETQ. V was pared by 3 bases and J by 5 bases, with 12 bases of the junction left unmatched. CDR3 length equals 18 residues. In DNA form, the CDR3 reads TGCGCCAGCAGCTGGCAACTAGCGGGAGTCACGAGTACCGGGGAGCTGTTTTTT. It is translated as CASSWQLAGVTSTGELFF. The full variable domain, its missing parts supplied by reference TRBV5-1 and TRBJ2-2, is KAGVTQTPRYLIKTRGQQVTLSCSPISGHRSVSWYQQTPGQGLQFLFEYFSETQRNKGNFPGRFSGRQFSNSRSEMNVSTLELGDSALYLCASSWQLAGVTSTGELFFGEGSRLTVL.

The J gene is TRBJ2-5, the V gene TRBV7-6; 12 bases line up with TRBD2. With 5 bases clipped from V and 6 bases from J, the junction kept 10 bases outside the gene matches. The germline CDR1 and CDR2 sequences are SGHVS and FNYEAQ. The CDR3 totals 16 residues. The CDR3 spells CASSQGLAGTMQTQYF. In nucleotides, the CDR3 is TGTGCCAGCAGCCAAGGACTAGCGGGGACCATGCAGACCCAGTACTTC.

This clonotype was seen only a few times. The chain has TRBV10-3 and TRBJ2-1; 9 bases align to TRBD2. The CDR3 has 12 amino acids. Germline CDR1 and CDR2: ENHRY and SYGVKD. V shed 8 bases and J 9 bases; nucleotides not matched to a gene: 5. The CDR3 spells CAISAGGFEQFF. In DNA form, the CDR3 reads TGTGCCATCTCGGCGGGAGGGTTTGAGCAGTTCTTC.

The chain combines TRBV27 with TRBJ2-1; the D gene is possibly TRBD1 (6 bases). The assigned J gene may be wrong: the sequence end matches TRBJ2-7 better. The CDR3 sequence is 14 residues long. In germline, CDR1 is MNHEY, CDR2 SMNVEV (reference sequence). DNA of the CDR3: TGTGCCAGCAGTTCCACCCAGGGGCTGGGAGAGCAGTACTTC. This gives the protein CASSSTQGLGEQYF.

The CDR3 bases are TGTGCCAGCAGCGAAAGCGGGAGCGCAGATACGCAGTATTTT. It codes for CASSESGSADTQYF. The J gene is TRBJ2-3, the V gene TRBV9, with 8 nucleotides matching TRBD2. The CDR3 is 14 amino acids. Germline V gene data show CDR1 as SGDLS and CDR2 as YYNGEE. Trimming at V came to 3 bases and at J to 4 bases, leaving 4 bases not matched to a gene.

The CDR3 spells CASSPRDVDFEQFF. CDR3 DNA sequence: TGTGCCAGCTCACCCAGGGACGTGGATTTTGAGCAGTTCTTC. The chain employs TRBV18 and TRBJ2-1, with D perhaps given as TRBD1 or TRBD2 (5 bases each). This CDR3 has 14 amino acids. Germline CDR1 is KGHSH and CDR2 is LQKENI. Trimming pared 3 bases from V and 9 bases from J, leaving 15 bases between.

This clonotype was seen only a few times. This may be a read error, as it is one base from a much larger clone. V and J are TRBV28 and TRBJ2-3; TRBD1 or TRBD2 may be the D gene (5 bases each). The germline V gene has CDR1 MDHEN and CDR2 SYDVKM. Trimming left V 1 base short and J 2 bases short, with 19 bases between. The CDR3 runs 18 residues. The CDR3 spells CASSLYGTAVRSTDTQYF. CDR3 DNA sequence: TGTGCCAGCAGTTTATACGGGACCGCGGTCCGGTCCACAGATACGCAGTATTTT. The full variable domain, in which reference TRBV28 and TRBJ2-3 provide the parts outside the CDR3, is DVKVTQSSRYLVKRTGEKVFLECVQDMDHENMFWYRQDPGLGLRLIYFSYDVKMKEKGDIPEGYSVSREKKERFSLILESASTNQTSMYLCASSLYGTAVRSTDTQYFGPGTRLTVL.

CDR3 amino acids: CASSPTSLTSTDTQYF. In DNA, the CDR3 is TGTGCCAGCAGCCCCACTAGTCTCACTAGCACAGATACGCAGTATTTT. The chain uses TRBV11-2 and TRBJ2-3; D perhaps matches TRBD2 (5 bases). Trimming took 5 bases from V and 0 from J, leaving 15 bases between them. The CDR3 is 16 amino acids. Germline V gene lookup returns CDR1 SGHAT and CDR2 FQNNGV.

V and J are TRBV24-1 and TRBJ2-1; TRBD2 aligns across 13 bases. The CDR3 runs 18 residues. With 5 bases clipped from V and 6 bases from J, the junction kept 12 bases outside the gene matches. Germline-derived CDR1 and CDR2 are KGHDR and SFDVKD. The CDR3 is CATSAGLAGAPTINEQFF. The DNA of the CDR3 is TGTGCCACCAGTGCTGGACTAGCGGGAGCCCCCACAATCAATGAGCAGTTCTTC.

The CDR3 DNA follows: TGCGCCAGCAGCTTGGTGGCGACCAAGGAGACCCAGTACTTC. Translation gives CASSLVATKETQYF. This chain links TRBV5-1 with TRBJ2-5; D uncertain. Germline V gene lookup returns CDR1 SGHRS and CDR2 YFSETQ. CDR3 length: 14 residues. V shed 0 bases and J shed 5 bases, with 11 bases lying between them.

The chain links TRBV29-1 to TRBJ2-1; D unresolved. V shed 1 base and J shed 0 bases, with 7 bases lying between them. This CDR3 region has 14 residues. Germline V gives CDR1 SQVTM, CDR2 ANQGSEA. This chain's CDR3 is CSVEGSPSYNEQFF. CDR3 DNA sequence: TGCAGCGTTGAAGGGTCCCCCTCCTACAATGAGCAGTTCTTC.

The chain uses TRBV9 and TRBJ2-6, with D possibly matching TRBD2 (5 bases). Per germline, CDR1 SGDLS and CDR2 YYNGEE. The CDR3 has 17 residues. Trimming left V 0 bases short and J 1 base short, with 11 bases between. The CDR3 loop reads CASSVDLSGSGANVLTF. The DNA for the CDR3 is TGTGCCAGCAGCGTAGACCTGTCGGGGTCTGGGGCCAACGTCCTGACTTTC.

The rearrangement uses TRBV29-1 and TRBJ1-1; D gene uncertain. In germline, CDR1 is SQVTM, CDR2 ANQGSEA. Trimming cost V 2 bases and J 4 bases, with 11 bases left between them. This CDR3 has 13 amino acids. CDR3 loop: CSVELQFGTEAFF. CDR3 coding DNA: TGCAGCGTTGAACTGCAATTCGGCACTGAAGCTTTCTTT.

The chain combines TRBV6-1 with TRBJ1-2, with TRBD1 matching 7 bases. J lost 0 bases, V lost 10 bases, and 8 bases had no gene match. The CDR3 loop spans 14 amino acids. The V gene's germline CDR1 is MNHNS and CDR2 SASEGT. The CDR3 nucleotides are TGTGCCATCAAAAACAGGGGAGCTAACTATGGCTACACCTTC. It is translated as CAIKNRGANYGYTF.

This clonotype was picked up a small number of times. This rearrangement joins TRBV7-6 to TRBJ2-4; D gene uncertain. V lost 0 bases and J 1 base, leaving 13 bases between the germline ends. Germline-derived CDR1 and CDR2 are SGHVS and FNYEAQ. There are 17 residues in the CDR3. The CDR3 bases are TGTGCCAGCAGCTTAGCTGGGTTGTCCGATGCCAAAAACATTCAGTACTTC. Encoded protein: CASSLAGLSDAKNIQYF.

The chain couples TRBV20-1 to TRBJ2-3; 7 bases match TRBD2. The length of the CDR3 is 15 residues. V dropped 5 bases and J dropped 5; count of bases not matched to a gene: 13. The germline CDR1 and CDR2 sequences are DFQATT and SNEGSKA (reference sequence). In nucleotides, the CDR3 is TGCAGTGCTCCGAGCGGGACTCCTGGTGGAGATACGCAGTATTTT. Encoded protein: CSAPSGTPGGDTQYF.

J is TRBJ2-7 and V is TRBV29-1; 9 positions match TRBD1. The germline V gene has CDR1 SQVTM and CDR2 ANQGSEA. The CDR3 length is 12 residues. After removal of 4 bases from V and 8 bases from J, the junction contained 6 bases not matched to a gene. The CDR3 reads CSVAGQGSKQYF. The CDR3, as DNA: TGCAGCGTTGCGGGACAGGGAAGCAAGCAGTACTTC.